Listed here are 16 T cell receptor beta chains from one sample, sequenced in a study of blood T cell repertoires in COVID-19. The protocol was immunoSEQ multiplex PCR, while the TCRdb copy is restricted to in-frame clones and leaves out a portion. The sample holds 45,000 to 60,000 clones, more than 75% seen once. The sample consisted of peripheral blood. Receptors were obtained from a woman over 75 with acute or convalescent COVID-19.

The chain carries TRBV10-2 and TRBJ1-2; TRBD1 matches at 9 bases. The CDR3 extends over 14 amino acids. The junction had 5 bases not matched to a gene; V was cut back by 4 bases and J by 5 bases. From germline, CDR1 is WSHSY and CDR2 SAAADI. The CDR3 here is CASSAGTGLYGYTF. The CDR3, as DNA: TGCGCCAGCAGTGCCGGGACAGGGCTGTATGGCTACACCTTC.

V usage is TRBV5-1 and J usage is TRBJ2-3; the D gene is possibly TRBD1 (5 bases). This CDR3 has 13 amino acids. Germline V gene data show CDR1 as SGHRS and CDR2 as YFSETQ. Trimming pared 4 bases from V and 4 bases from J, leaving 10 bases between. This CDR3 reads CASSHLGADTQYF. The CDR3 DNA reads TGCGCCAGCAGCCATCTAGGGGCAGATACGCAGTATTTT.

The V call is TRBV29-1, the J call TRBJ1-5; 10 bases align to TRBD1. The germline V gene has CDR1 SQVTM and CDR2 ANQGSEA. This CDR3 has 18 amino acids. The CDR3 is CTASTRQGASGGNQPQHF. In DNA, the CDR3 is TGCACGGCTAGCACACGACAGGGGGCCTCGGGGGGCAATCAGCCCCAGCATTTT.

The CDR3, as DNA: TGCGCCAGCAGCTTAACGGGTACCGGGGAGCTGTTTTTT. Amino acid sequence: CASSLTGTGELFF. The genes are TRBV5-1 and TRBJ2-2; D gene ambiguous. The V end lost 2 bases, the J end lost 5 bases, and 7 bases lay between the germline ends. Germline loops: CDR1 SGHRS, CDR2 YFSETQ. CDR3 size: 13 residues.

The V and J genes are TRBV12-3 or TRBV12-4 and TRBJ1-2; 8 bases line up with TRBD1. The V segment lost 7 bases and the J segment 6 bases; nucleotides outside the gene matches: 7. The CDR3 runs to 13 residues. The CDR3, as DNA: TGTGCCAGCACCCGGGACAGGCCCCATGGCTACACCTTC. As protein: CASTRDRPHGYTF.

The genes are TRBV28 and TRBJ2-3; 14 nucleotides align to TRBD2. This CDR3 has 19 amino acids. The V gene end was trimmed by 0 bases and the J gene end by 0 bases; junction bases not matched to a gene: 5. Germline V lookup: CDR1 MDHEN, CDR2 SYDVKM. The DNA for the CDR3 is TGTGCCAGCAGTTTATGGGGGACTAGCGGGGGCACGAGCACAGATACGCAGTATTTT. The encoded protein is CASSLWGTSGGTSTDTQYF.

J is TRBJ1-2 and V is TRBV29-1; D is possibly TRBD1 (6 bases). The CDR3 is made up of 14 amino acids. Trimming shortened V by 3 bases and J by 8 bases, and 19 bases separated the two germline ends. Germline V CDR1 and CDR2: SQVTM, ANQGSEA. The CDR3 sequence: CSVDVSGVDRGYTF. The CDR3 DNA reads TGCAGCGTTGATGTCTCAGGAGTTGACAGGGGCTACACCTTC.

This chain connects TRBV28 to TRBJ2-7, with TRBD1 identical over 9 bases. V dropped 6 bases and J dropped 1; count of bases not matched to a gene: 7. CDR1 and CDR2 from the germline V gene are MDHEN and SYDVKM. The CDR3 totals 15 residues. CDR3 amino acids: CASSKEGQGSYEQYF. CDR3 sequence (DNA): TGTGCCAGCAGCAAGGAAGGACAGGGGTCCTACGAGCAGTACTTC.

The rearrangement uses TRBV6-1 and TRBJ1-2; 9 bases match TRBD1. This CDR3 is built from 14 residues. Germline loops: CDR1 MNHNS, CDR2 SASEGT. After removal of 3 bases from V and 5 bases from J, the junction contained 4 bases not matched to a gene. The chain's CDR3 is CASSDAGQGYGYTF. The CDR3 DNA reads as TGTGCCAGCAGTGACGCCGGACAGGGGTATGGCTACACCTTC.

This clone was picked up one time. DNA for the CDR3: TGCAGTGCTAGTCTCTTGGGGCAGTACAATCAGCCCCAGCATTTT. This translates into CSASLLGQYNQPQHF. The chain is built from TRBV20-1 and TRBJ1-5, with D perhaps matching TRBD1 (5 bases). With 3 bases removed from V and 3 bases from J, the gap between germline ends came to 15 bases. Per the germline V gene, CDR1 is DFQATT and CDR2 is SNEGSKA (reference sequence). The CDR3 extends over 15 amino acids.

J is TRBJ1-2 and V is TRBV6-5; maybe TRBD1 (5 bases). The CDR3 runs to 13 residues. The V gene lost 8 bases and the J gene lost 2 bases, with 12 bases spanning the gap. Germline lookup yields CDR1 MNHEY and CDR2 SVGAGI. CDR3 sequence (DNA): TGTGCCAGCGGCCAGACAGTGAACTATGGCTACACCTTC. Translated, it gives CASGQTVNYGYTF.

The V and J genes are TRBV3-1 (or the pseudogene TRBV3-2) and TRBJ2-3; 9 bases are shared with TRBD2. Germline values: CDR1 LGHDT, CDR2 YNNKEL (reference sequence). This CDR3 spans 15 amino acids. V lost 6 bases, J lost 1 base, and 5 bases stayed unmatched. CDR3 bases: TGTGCCAGCAGACCGAGCGGGGGGCGCACAGATACGCAGTATTTT. Its translation: CASRPSGGRTDTQYF.

This clone was seen only once. This chain connects TRBV25-1 to TRBJ2-2; TRBD2 matches at 11 bases. Trimming removed 3 bases from V and 1 base from J; junction bases left unmatched: 7. Germline V gene lookup returns CDR1 MGHDK and CDR2 SYGVNS. The CDR3 sequence is 18 residues long. CDR3 DNA: TGTGCCAGCAGTGAGGTTAGCGGGAGGGCCGGGAACACCGGGGAGCTGTTTTTT. Its translation is CASSEVSGRAGNTGELFF.

The J gene is TRBJ2-7, the V gene TRBV2; no clear D. The V end lost 3 bases, the J end lost 6 bases, and 18 bases lay between the germline ends. Germline V gene sequence: CDR1 SNHLY, CDR2 FYNNEI. The CDR3 totals 15 residues. CDR3 residues: CASSDLLPIQAEQYF. The CDR3 bases are TGTGCCAGCAGTGATTTGCTCCCGATCCAGGCCGAGCAGTACTTC.

The chain employs TRBV12-3 or TRBV12-4 and TRBJ2-2; TRBD1 agrees at 7 bases. Trimming at V came to 6 bases and at J to 6 bases, leaving 4 bases not matched to a gene. The CDR3 extends over 13 amino acids. CDR3 DNA: TGTGCCAGCAGCCGGACAGGCGCCGGGGAGCTGTTTTTT. Protein: CASSRTGAGELFF.

The chain combines TRBV27 with TRBJ2-5, with TRBD2 matching over 9 bases. Germline CDR1 MNHEY, CDR2 SMNVEV (reference sequence). J was trimmed by 5 bases and V by 1 base; bases with no gene match: 8. The CDR3 is made up of 16 amino acids. The CDR3 sequence: CASSLYGGRAWETQYF. CDR3 nucleotides: TGTGCCAGCAGTTTATATGGCGGGAGGGCCTGGGAGACCCAGTACTTC.